The clone carrying this T cell receptor beta chain was counted between two and nine times. The CDR3 extends over 14 amino acids. Germline loops: CDR1 SGHVS, CDR2 FNYEAQ. Trimming left V 0 bases short and J 5 bases short, with 11 bases between. Unique molecular identifiers tagged individual cDNA molecules. One entry per CDR3 protein results from TCRdb running MiXCR on the 5' RACE reads. The data show 25,000 to 30,000 distinct CDR3 sequences, 4.5% to 5.5% seen once. This sample is part of a study of early T cells in non-severe SARS-CoV-2 infection. V gene TRBV7-6 combines with J gene TRBJ2-7; possible D gene TRBD2, 7 bases. This receptor was obtained from an adult who was a healthcare worker with PCR-confirmed SARS-CoV-2 infection or an uninfected control (not recorded which). Sequencing was performed on whole blood. The CDR3 DNA follows: TGTGCCAGCAGCTTAGCGGGGGGGCGCCACGAGCAGTACTTC. It is translated as CASSLAGGRHEQYF.